This TCR beta chain was profiled in a study of tumor-infiltrating lymphocytes in primary liver carcinoma. There are 14 residues in the CDR3. Germline CDR1 MNHNS, CDR2 SASEGT. Total RNA amounting to about 520 ng was the source from which TCR beta cDNA was made with a constant-region primer. Library construction for TCR beta comprised three nested multiplex PCR rounds performed with slightly modified ARM-PCR. Investigators reported that the first two PCR rounds, at 9 to 11 cycles each, used TRBV1-TRBV30 forward primers with a C-beta reverse primer. Each CDR3 protein is one row after TCRdb ran MiXCR on the multiplex PCR reads. The sample includes about 50,000 distinct CDR3 sequences, about 78% of them seen just once. Between roughly 17 and 31 mg of unsorted bulk tissue served as the source from which RNA and DNA were co-extracted. Remarks on this clonotype: One end of the junction is discordant with germline, which a read error may explain.

The genes are TRBV6-1 and TRBJ2-1; TRBD2 might be the D (6 bases). The sample comprised liver tumor tissue from sampling region 5. Specified subset: tumor region T5, tumor centre. The receptor comes from a man aged 35 to 55 with primary liver carcinoma and hepatitis B virus infection. The CDR3 DNA reads TGTGCCAGCGACTTGGGAGGCTCCTACAATAAGCAGTTCTTC. Amino acid sequence: CASDLGGSYNKQFF.